This is a list of T cell receptor beta chains from one sample in a study of post-analysis software for immune sequencing data. TCRdb ran MiXCR on the PCR reads and lists one entry per CDR3 protein. Of 820,000 or so distinct CDR3 sequences listed, 53% are singletons. Source material: blood. Receptor source: a girl aged 5-17 years with multiple sclerosis. Both conserved end residues are part of each CDR3. The order of the fields is J gene, V gene, D gene, clone size, CDR3 DNA, CDR3 protein. D genes are given only for firm matches. Clone size is shown for a subset of rows, as once, few, many or a class of expanded clone.

TRBJ2-1 | TRBV5-1 | NA | NA | TGCGCCAGCAGCCCCAGGGTTGGTGAGCAGTTCTTC | CASSPRVGEQFF
TRBJ2-7 | TRBV12-3/TRBV12-4 | TRBD2 | NA | TGTGCCAGCAGTTTTGCAGCGGGAGGGCCCTACGAGCAGTACTTC | CASSFAAGGPYEQYF
TRBJ2-6 | TRBV12-3/TRBV12-4 | NA | NA | TGTGCCAGCAACCAGGGGGGGTTGGGTAGCTATGGGGCCAACGTCCTGACTTTC | CASNQGGLGSYGANVLTF
TRBJ2-7 | TRBV6-5 | NA | NA | TGTGCCAGCAGTTACTCCTCGGACGGGGGTTCCTACGAGCAGTACTTC | CASSYSSDGGSYEQYF
TRBJ2-7 | TRBV27 | NA | NA | TGTGCCAGCAGTCTAAAGGGGCTCGGGGCCCCAACCTACGAGCAGTACTTC | CASSLKGLGAPTYEQYF
TRBJ2-7 | TRBV5-1 | NA | few | TGCGCCAGCAGCTTGTTAGTGGGTAGTGAGCAGTACTTC | CASSLLVGSEQYF
TRBJ1-2 | TRBV28 | NA | few | TGTGCCAGCAGCACCATAACAATTTTGGTCCACACCGGCTACACCTTC | CASSTITILVHTGYTF
TRBJ2-1 | TRBV7-9 | NA | few | TGTGCCAGCAGCCTCCTCGGCAGGGTCGGTGAGCAGTTCTTC | CASSLLGRVGEQFF
TRBJ2-5 | TRBV13 | TRBD1 | NA | TGTGCCAGCAGTTCTCGCGAGTTGACAGGGGAGACCCAGTACTTC | CASSSRELTGETQYF
TRBJ2-5 | TRBV7-8 | TRBD2 | NA | TGTGCCAGCAGCCGGACTAGCGGGAGTTCGGGAGAGACCCAGTACTTC | CASSRTSGSSGETQYF
TRBJ2-5 | TRBV20-1 | TRBD2 | few | TGCAGTGCCGCCGGACTAGCGGGACAGCAAGAGACCCAGTACTTC | CSAAGLAGQQETQYF
TRBJ1-6 | TRBV12-3/TRBV12-4 | TRBD1 | NA | TGTGCCAGCAGTCCACAGGCAGGGGGAGGAAATTCACCCCTCCACTTT | CASSPQAGGGNSPLHF
TRBJ1-1 | TRBV29-1 | NA | NA | TGCAGCGTTGACTGGGGGAGCACTGAAGCTTTCTTT | CSVDWGSTEAFF
TRBJ2-7 | TRBV5-1 | TRBD2 | few | TGCGCCAGCAGCTTGGTTGGGCTAGCGGGGGGCCTCTCCTACGAGCAGTACTTC | CASSLVGLAGGLSYEQYF
TRBJ2-7 | TRBV12-3/TRBV12-4 | TRBD2 | NA | TGTGCCAGCAGTTCCCTCGGGGTAGCGGGACGATACGAGCAGTACTTC | CASSSLGVAGRYEQYF
TRBJ2-7 | TRBV20-1 | NA | NA | TGCAGTGCCCACGAACCCAGGACTTTTCCCTACGAGCAGTACTTC | CSAHEPRTFPYEQYF
TRBJ1-2 | TRBV7-2 | TRBD1 | NA | TGTGCCAGCAGCGTAGCTAACTTCCGGGACAGGGATGGGGGCTACACCTTC | CASSVANFRDRDGGYTF
TRBJ2-1 | TRBV12-3/TRBV12-4 | NA | NA | TGTGCCAGCAGTTTATTTCGGGGAAGGATGGTCAATGAGCAGTTCTTC | CASSLFRGRMVNEQFF
TRBJ2-5 | TRBV7-9 | TRBD2 | NA | TGTGCCAGCAGCCCCGCACCAGGACTAGCGGGCCAAGAGACCCAGTACTTC | CASSPAPGLAGQETQYF
TRBJ2-7 | TRBV5-1 | NA | few | TGCGCCAGCAGCCAAGGGGTCGGGGACGAGCAGTACTTC | CASSQGVGDEQYF
TRBJ2-3 | TRBV24-1 | NA | few | TGTGCCACCGGAGGAGAACGAGATACGCAGTATTTT | CATGGERDTQYF
TRBJ1-5 | TRBV6-6 | TRBD1 | few | TGTGCCAGCGAAGACAGGGCGCATCAGCCCCAGCATTTT | CASEDRAHQPQHF